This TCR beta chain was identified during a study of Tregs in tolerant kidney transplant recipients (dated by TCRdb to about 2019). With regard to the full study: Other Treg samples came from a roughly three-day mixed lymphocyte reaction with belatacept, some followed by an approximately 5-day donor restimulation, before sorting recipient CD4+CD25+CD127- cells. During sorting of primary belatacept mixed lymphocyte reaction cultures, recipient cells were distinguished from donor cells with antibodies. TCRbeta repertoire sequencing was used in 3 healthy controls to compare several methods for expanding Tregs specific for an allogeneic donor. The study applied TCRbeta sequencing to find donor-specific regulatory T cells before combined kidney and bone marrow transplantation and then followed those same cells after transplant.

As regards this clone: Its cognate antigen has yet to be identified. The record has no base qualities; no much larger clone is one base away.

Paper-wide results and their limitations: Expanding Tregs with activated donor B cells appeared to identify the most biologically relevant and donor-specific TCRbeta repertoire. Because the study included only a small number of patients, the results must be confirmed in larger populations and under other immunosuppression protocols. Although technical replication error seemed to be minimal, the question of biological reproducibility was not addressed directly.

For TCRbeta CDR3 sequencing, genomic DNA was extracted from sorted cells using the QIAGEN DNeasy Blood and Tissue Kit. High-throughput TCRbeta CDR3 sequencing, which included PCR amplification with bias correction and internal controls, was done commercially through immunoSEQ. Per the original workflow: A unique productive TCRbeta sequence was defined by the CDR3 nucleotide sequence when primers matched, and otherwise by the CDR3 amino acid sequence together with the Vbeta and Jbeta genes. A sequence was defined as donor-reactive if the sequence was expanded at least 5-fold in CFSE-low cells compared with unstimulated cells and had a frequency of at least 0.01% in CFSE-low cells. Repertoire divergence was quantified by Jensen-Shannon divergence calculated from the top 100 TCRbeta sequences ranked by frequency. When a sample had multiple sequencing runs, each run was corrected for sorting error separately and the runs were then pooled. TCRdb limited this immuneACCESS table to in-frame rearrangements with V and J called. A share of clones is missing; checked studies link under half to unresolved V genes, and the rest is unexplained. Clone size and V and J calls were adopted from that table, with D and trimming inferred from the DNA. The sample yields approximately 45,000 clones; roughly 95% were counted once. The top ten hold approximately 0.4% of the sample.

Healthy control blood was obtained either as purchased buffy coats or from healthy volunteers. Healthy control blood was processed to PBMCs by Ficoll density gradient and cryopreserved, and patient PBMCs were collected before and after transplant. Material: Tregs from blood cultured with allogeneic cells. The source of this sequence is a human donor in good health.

Here the CDR3 is given as CASSEVRGTQYF. In nucleotide form, the sequence is TGTGCCAGCAGTGAAGTGCGGGGGACGCAGTATTTT. The chain is assembled from TRBV2 and TRBJ2-3; 7 bases in the middle match TRBD2. The cysteine opens and the phenylalanine closes a CDR3 of 12 amino acids. CDR3 DNA is the only sequence kept; it has 36 bases, read in frame from the first base. Trimming removed 1 base from V and 9 bases from J; the gene matches leave 1 base unexplained. CDR1 and CDR2 are drawn from the germline V gene: SNHLY, FYNNEI.